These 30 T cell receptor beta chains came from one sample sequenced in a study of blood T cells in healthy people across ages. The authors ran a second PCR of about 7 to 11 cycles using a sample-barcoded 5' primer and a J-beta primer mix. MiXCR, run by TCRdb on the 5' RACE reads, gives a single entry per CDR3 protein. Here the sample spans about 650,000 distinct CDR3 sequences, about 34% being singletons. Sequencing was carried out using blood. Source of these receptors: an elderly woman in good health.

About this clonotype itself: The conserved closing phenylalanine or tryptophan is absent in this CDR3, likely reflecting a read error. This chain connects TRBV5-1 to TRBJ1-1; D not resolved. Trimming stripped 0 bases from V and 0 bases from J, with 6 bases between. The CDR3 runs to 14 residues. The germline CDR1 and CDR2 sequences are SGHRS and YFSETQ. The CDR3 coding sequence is TGCGCCAGCAGCTTGGCCTCAATGAACACTGAAGCTTTCTTG. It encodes CASSLASMNTEAFL.

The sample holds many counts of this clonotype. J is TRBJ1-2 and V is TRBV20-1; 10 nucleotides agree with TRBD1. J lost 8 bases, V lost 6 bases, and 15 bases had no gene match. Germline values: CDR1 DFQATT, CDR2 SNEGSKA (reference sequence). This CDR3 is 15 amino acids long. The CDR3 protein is CSAEGVFGTGAGYTF. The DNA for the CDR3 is TGCAGTGCCGAGGGGGTCTTCGGGACAGGGGCCGGCTACACCTTC.

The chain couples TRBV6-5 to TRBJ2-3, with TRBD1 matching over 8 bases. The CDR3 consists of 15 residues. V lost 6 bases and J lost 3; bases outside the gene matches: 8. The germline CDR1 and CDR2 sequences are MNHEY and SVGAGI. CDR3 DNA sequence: TGTGCCAGCAGCCACGGACAGGGTCGAACAGATACGCAGTATTTT. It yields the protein CASSHGQGRTDTQYF.

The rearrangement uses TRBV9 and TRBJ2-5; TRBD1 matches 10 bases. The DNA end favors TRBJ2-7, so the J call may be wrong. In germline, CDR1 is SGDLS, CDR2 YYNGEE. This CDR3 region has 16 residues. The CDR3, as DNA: TGTGCCAGCAGCAATTTGATTGGGACAGGGGTTCACGAGCAGTACTTC. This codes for CASSNLIGTGVHEQYF.

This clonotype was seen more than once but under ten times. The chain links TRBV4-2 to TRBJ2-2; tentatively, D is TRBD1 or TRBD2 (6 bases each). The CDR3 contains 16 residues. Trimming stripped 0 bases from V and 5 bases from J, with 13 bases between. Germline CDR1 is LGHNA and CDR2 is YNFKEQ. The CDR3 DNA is TGTGCCAGCAGCCAAGATAGAAGGGGGGAGACCGGGGAGCTGTTTTTT. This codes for CASSQDRRGETGELFF.

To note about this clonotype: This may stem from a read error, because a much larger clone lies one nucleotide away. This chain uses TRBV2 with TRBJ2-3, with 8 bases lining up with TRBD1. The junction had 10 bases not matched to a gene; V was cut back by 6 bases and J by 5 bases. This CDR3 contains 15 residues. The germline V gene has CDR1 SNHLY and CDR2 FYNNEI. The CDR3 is CASSSDRATGDTQYF. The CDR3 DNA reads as TGTGCCAGCAGCTCGGACAGGGCAACGGGAGATACGCAGTATTTT.

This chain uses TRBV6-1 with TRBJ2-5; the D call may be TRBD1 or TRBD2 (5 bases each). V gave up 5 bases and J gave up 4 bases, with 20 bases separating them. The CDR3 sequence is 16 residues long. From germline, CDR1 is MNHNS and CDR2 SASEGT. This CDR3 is CASSFPGPQDAETQYF. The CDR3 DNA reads TGTGCCAGCAGTTTTCCGGGGCCCCAAGATGCAGAGACCCAGTACTTC.

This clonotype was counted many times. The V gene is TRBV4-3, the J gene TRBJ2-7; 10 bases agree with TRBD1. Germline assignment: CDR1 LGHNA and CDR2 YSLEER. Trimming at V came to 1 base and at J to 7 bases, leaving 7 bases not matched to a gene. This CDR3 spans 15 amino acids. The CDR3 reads CASSQAGQGPREQYF. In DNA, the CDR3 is TGCGCCAGCAGCCAAGCGGGACAGGGGCCTAGGGAGCAGTACTTC.

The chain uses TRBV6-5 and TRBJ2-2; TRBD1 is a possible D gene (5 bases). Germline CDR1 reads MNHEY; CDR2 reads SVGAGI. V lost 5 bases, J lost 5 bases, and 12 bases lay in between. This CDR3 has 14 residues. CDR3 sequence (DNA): TGTGCCAGCAGTCGAACAGGCACGACCGGGGAGCTGTTTTTT. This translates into CASSRTGTTGELFF.

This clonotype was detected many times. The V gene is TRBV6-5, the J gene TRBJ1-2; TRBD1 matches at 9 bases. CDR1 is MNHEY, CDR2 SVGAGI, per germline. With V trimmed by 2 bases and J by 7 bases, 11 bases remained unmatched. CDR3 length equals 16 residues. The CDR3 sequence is CASSYTPGQGGFGYTF. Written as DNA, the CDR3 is TGTGCCAGCAGTTACACACCGGGACAGGGTGGTTTTGGCTACACCTTC.

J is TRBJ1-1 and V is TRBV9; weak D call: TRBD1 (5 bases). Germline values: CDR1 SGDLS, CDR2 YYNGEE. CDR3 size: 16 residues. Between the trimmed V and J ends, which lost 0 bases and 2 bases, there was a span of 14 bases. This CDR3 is CASSVDGAYPNTEAFF. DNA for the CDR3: TGTGCCAGCAGCGTAGACGGGGCCTATCCTAACACTGAAGCTTTCTTT.

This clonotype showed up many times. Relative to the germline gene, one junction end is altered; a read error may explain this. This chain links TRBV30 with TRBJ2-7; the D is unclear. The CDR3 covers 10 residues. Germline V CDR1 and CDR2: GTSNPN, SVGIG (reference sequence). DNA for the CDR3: TGTGCCTGGGGTGTGTACGAGCAGTACTTC. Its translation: CAWGVYEQYF.

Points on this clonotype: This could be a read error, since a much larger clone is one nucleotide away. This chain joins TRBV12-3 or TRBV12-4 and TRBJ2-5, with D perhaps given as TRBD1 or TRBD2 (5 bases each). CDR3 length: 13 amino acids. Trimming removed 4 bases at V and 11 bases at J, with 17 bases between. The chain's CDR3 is CASSSPPGLEQYF. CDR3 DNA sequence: TGTGCCAGCAGTTCACCACCGGGGCTGGAGCAGTACTTC.

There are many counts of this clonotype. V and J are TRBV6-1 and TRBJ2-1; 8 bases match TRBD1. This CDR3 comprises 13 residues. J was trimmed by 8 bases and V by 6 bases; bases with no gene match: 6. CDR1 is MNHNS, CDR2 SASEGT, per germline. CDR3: CASRDRVGHEQFF. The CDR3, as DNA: TGTGCCAGCAGGGACAGGGTAGGTCATGAGCAGTTCTTC.

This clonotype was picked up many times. This CDR3 is CASLSPVGFSYEQYF. The CDR3 region has the DNA TGTGCCAGCTTGTCCCCGGTAGGGTTTTCCTACGAGCAGTACTTC. V gene TRBV2 combines with J gene TRBJ2-7; D gene uncertain. The CDR3 spans 15 residues. Germline-derived CDR1 and CDR2 are SNHLY and FYNNEI. V dropped 8 bases and J dropped 1 base, with 18 bases sitting between them.

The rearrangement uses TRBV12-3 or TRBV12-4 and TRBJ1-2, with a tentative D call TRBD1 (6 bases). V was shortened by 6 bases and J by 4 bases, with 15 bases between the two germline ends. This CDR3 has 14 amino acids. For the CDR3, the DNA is TGTGCCAGCAGGGCCGGGGGAGGGGGCTATGGCTACACCTTC. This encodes CASRAGGGGYGYTF.

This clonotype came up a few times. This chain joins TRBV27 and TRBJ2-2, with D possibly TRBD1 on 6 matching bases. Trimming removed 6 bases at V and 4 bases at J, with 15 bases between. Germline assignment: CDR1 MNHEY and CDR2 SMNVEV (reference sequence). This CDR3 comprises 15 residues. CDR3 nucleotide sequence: TGTGCCAGCAGAGCGCCAGGGGTTGGCACCGGGGAGCTGTTTTTT. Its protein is CASRAPGVGTGELFF.

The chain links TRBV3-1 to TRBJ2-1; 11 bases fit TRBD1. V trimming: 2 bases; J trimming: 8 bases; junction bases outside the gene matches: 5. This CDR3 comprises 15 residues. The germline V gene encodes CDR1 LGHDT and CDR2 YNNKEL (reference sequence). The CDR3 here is CASSQMGQGEDEQFF. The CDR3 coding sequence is TGTGCCAGCAGCCAAATGGGACAGGGGGAGGATGAGCAGTTCTTC.

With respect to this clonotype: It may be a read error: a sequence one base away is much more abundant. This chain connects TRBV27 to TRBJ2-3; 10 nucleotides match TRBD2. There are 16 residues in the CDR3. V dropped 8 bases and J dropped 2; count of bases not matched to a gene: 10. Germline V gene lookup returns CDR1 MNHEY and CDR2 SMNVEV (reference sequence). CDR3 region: CASGPLAGALTDTQYF. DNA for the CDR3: TGTGCCAGCGGTCCGCTAGCGGGGGCCCTCACAGATACGCAGTATTTT.

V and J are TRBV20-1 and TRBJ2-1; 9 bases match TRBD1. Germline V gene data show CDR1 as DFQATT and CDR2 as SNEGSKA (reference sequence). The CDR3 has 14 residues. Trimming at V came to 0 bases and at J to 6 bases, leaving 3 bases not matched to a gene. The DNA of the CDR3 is TGCAGTGCTAGAGACGGGACAGGGCGCAATGAGCAGTTCTTC. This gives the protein CSARDGTGRNEQFF.

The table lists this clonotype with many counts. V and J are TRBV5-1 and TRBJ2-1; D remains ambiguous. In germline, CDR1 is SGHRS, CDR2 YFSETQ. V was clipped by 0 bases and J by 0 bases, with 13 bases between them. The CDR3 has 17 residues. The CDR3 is CASSLEVLPSSYNEQFF. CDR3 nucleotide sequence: TGCGCCAGCAGCTTGGAGGTACTACCGAGCTCCTACAATGAGCAGTTCTTC.

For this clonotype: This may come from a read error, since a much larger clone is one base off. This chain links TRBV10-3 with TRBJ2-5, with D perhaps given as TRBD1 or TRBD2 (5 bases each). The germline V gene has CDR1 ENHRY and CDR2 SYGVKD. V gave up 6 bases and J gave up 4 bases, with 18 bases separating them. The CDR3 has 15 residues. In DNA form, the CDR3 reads TGTGCCATCAGCTTAAACCGGGACGGTGGAGAGACCCAGTACTTC. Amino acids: CAISLNRDGGETQYF.

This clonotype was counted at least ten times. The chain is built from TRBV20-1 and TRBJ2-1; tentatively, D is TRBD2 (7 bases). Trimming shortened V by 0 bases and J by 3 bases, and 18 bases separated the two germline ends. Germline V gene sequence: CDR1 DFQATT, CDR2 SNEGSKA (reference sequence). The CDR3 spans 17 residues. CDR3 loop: CSARDAVTGGLYNEQFF. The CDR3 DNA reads TGCAGTGCTAGAGATGCGGTGACGGGGGGCCTCTACAATGAGCAGTTCTTC.

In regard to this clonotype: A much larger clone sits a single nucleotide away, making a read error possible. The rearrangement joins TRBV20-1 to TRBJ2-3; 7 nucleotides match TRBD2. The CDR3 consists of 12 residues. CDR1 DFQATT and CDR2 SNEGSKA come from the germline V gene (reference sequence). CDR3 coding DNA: TGCAGGACCCAGCGGGGCAGAGATACGCAGTATTTT. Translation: CRTQRGRDTQYF.

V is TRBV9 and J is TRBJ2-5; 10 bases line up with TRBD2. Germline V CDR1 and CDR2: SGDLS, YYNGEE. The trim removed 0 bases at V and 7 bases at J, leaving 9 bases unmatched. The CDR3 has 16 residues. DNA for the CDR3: TGTGCCAGCAGCGTAGAGTCTAGCGGGGGTCTGGGGACCCAGTACTTC. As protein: CASSVESSGGLGTQYF.

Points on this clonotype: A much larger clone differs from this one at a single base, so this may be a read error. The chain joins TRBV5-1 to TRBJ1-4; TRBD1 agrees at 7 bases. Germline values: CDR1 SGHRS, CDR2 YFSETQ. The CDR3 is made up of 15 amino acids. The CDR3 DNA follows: TGCACCAGCAGCTTGGAAGGCAGGGGGAATGAAAAACTGTTTTTT. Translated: CTSSLEGRGNEKLFF. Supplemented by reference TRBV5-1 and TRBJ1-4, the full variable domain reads KAGVTQTPRYLIKTRGQQVTLSCSPISGHRSVSWYQQTPGQGLQFLFEYFSETQRNKGNFPGRFSGRQFSNSRSEMNVSTLELGDSALYLCTSSLEGRGNEKLFFGSGTQLSVL.

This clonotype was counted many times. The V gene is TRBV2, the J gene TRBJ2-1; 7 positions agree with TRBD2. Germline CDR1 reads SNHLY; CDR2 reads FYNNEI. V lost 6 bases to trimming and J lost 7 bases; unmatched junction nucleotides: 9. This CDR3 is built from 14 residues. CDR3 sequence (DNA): TGTGCCAGCAGGGGAGCTAGCGGCTGGAATGAGCAGTTCTTC. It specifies CASRGASGWNEQFF.

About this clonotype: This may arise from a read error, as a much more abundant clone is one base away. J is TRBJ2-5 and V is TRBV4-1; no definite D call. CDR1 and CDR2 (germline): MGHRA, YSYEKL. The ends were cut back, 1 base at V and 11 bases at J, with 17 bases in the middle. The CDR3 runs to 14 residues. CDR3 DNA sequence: TGCGCCAGCAGCCAAGTTCCCGGGCGAAATGAGCAGTACTTC. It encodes CASSQVPGRNEQYF.

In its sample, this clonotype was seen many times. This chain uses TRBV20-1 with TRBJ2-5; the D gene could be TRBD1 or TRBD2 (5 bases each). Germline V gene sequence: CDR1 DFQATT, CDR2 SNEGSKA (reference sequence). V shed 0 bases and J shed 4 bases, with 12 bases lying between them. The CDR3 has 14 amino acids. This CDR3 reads CSARDGTGRETQYF. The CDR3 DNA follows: TGCAGTGCTAGAGATGGGACGGGCCGAGAGACCCAGTACTTC.

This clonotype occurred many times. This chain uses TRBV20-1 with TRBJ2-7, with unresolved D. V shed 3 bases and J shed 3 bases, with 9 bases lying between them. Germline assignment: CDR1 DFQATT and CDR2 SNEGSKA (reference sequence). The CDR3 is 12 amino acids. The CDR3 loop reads CSASVIGYEQYF. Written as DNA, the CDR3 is TGCAGTGCTAGTGTAATTGGCTACGAGCAGTACTTC.